The rows below give T cell receptor beta chains drawn from one sample of a study of blood T cell repertoires in COVID-19. Produced via immunoSEQ multiplex PCR; TCRdb's table is partial and in-frame only. Of under 45,000 clones listed, around four fifths are singletons. Sequenced material: peripheral blood. Receptors were obtained from a man aged 50-60 years with active COVID-19. The CDR3 runs from the conserved cysteine through the conserved F or W.

J gene: TRBJ2-7; V gene: TRBV20-1; CDR3 protein: CSASPGQGIPSEQYF
J gene: TRBJ2-1; V gene: TRBV9; CDR3 protein: CASSVSPQGYNEQFF
J gene: TRBJ2-5; V gene: TRBV14; CDR3 protein: CASSLNPSGSPKAQYF
J gene: TRBJ2-7; V gene: TRBV28; CDR3 protein: CASSLGVDAYEQYF
J gene: TRBJ2-3; V gene: TRBV29-1; CDR3 protein: CSITGSGVTDTQYF
J gene: TRBJ2-7; V gene: TRBV19; CDR3 protein: CASRSQGAHLEQYF
J gene: TRBJ1-1; V gene: TRBV19; CDR3 protein: CASSVSTGTRSSVSEAFF
J gene: TRBJ1-2; V gene: TRBV30; CDR3 protein: CAWRADRNYGYTF
J gene: TRBJ2-4; V gene: TRBV3-1/TRBV3-2; CDR3 protein: CASSRSAAASGKNIQYF
J gene: TRBJ2-1; V gene: TRBV9; CDR3 protein: CASSARSGRGSNEQFF
J gene: TRBJ1-3; V gene: TRBV5-5; CDR3 protein: CASSLIGRGQLSSGNTIYF
J gene: TRBJ2-2; V gene: TRBV4-3; CDR3 protein: CASSNRDWNTGELFF
J gene: TRBJ2-7; V gene: TRBV24-1; CDR3 protein: CATQQGRGEQYF
J gene: TRBJ1-5; V gene: TRBV28; CDR3 protein: CASSQDRGNQPQHF
J gene: TRBJ2-1; V gene: TRBV2; CDR3 protein: CASRTSGGDNEQFF
J gene: TRBJ2-7; V gene: TRBV7-3; CDR3 protein: CASSLICPWTGVNEQYF
J gene: TRBJ2-1; V gene: TRBV19; CDR3 protein: CASSISRAGVKDEQFF
J gene: TRBJ2-3; V gene: TRBV29-1; CDR3 protein: CSVTGTSALTDTQYF
J gene: TRBJ1-1; V gene: TRBV19; CDR3 protein: CASSPEGSKAFF
J gene: TRBJ1-1; V gene: TRBV29-1; CDR3 protein: CSVAPQGGTNTEAFF
J gene: TRBJ2-3; V gene: TRBV29-1; CDR3 protein: CSVSRTGGLKDTQYF
J gene: TRBJ1-5; V gene: TRBV4-3; CDR3 protein: CASSQDTGQYQPQHF
J gene: TRBJ2-1; V gene: TRBV3-1/TRBV3-2; CDR3 protein: CASSQARVGGEYNEQFF
J gene: TRBJ2-5; V gene: TRBV15; CDR3 protein: CATSRGGRAEGETQYF
J gene: TRBJ1-6; V gene: TRBV7-2; CDR3 protein: CASSLDVTGRNSPLHF
J gene: TRBJ1-1; V gene: TRBV11-1; CDR3 protein: CASSQGGAYQAFF
J gene: TRBJ1-4; V gene: TRBV9; CDR3 protein: CASSVAPGTGSGEKLFF
J gene: TRBJ2-7; V gene: TRBV15; CDR3 protein: CATSRDQGAYEQYF
J gene: TRBJ1-1; V gene: TRBV9; CDR3 protein: CASKDQGSTEAFF
J gene: TRBJ2-7; V gene: TRBV5-1; CDR3 protein: CASSFGAYEQYF
J gene: TRBJ2-5; V gene: TRBV15; CDR3 protein: CATSGGQGETQYF
J gene: TRBJ2-3; V gene: TRBV5-5; CDR3 protein: CASSLSGGIGSDTQYF
J gene: TRBJ2-7; V gene: TRBV27; CDR3 protein: CASSLNRYSYEQYF
J gene: TRBJ1-2; V gene: TRBV27; CDR3 protein: CASSRTGGGLWGYTF
J gene: TRBJ1-5; V gene: TRBV19; CDR3 protein: CASSPGINQPQHF
J gene: TRBJ2-1; V gene: TRBV7-6; CDR3 protein: CASSLEPGAYNEQFF
J gene: TRBJ2-1; V gene: TRBV6-1; CDR3 protein: CASSDPNPSVSSYNEQFF
J gene: TRBJ2-7; V gene: TRBV11-2; CDR3 protein: CASSPFSYEQYF
J gene: TRBJ1-1; V gene: TRBV3-1/TRBV3-2; CDR3 protein: CASSPRDRSTEAFF
J gene: TRBJ2-7; V gene: TRBV6-2/TRBV6-3; CDR3 protein: CASSYRQGVYEQYF
J gene: TRBJ1-1; V gene: TRBV6-2/TRBV6-3; CDR3 protein: CASSYSDRQGVKRNTEAFF
J gene: TRBJ2-2; V gene: TRBV5-4; CDR3 protein: CASSVIAGEGFNTGELFF
J gene: TRBJ2-1; V gene: TRBV28; CDR3 protein: CASSSPQGEASFWFF
J gene: TRBJ2-1; V gene: TRBV6-4; CDR3 protein: CASSATVANEQFF
J gene: TRBJ2-7; V gene: TRBV7-2; CDR3 protein: CASSIIAGGSYEQYF
J gene: TRBJ1-1; V gene: TRBV5-1; CDR3 protein: CASSRDTEAFF
J gene: TRBJ1-1; V gene: TRBV19; CDR3 protein: CASSDLNTEAFF
J gene: TRBJ2-7; V gene: TRBV12-3/TRBV12-4; CDR3 protein: CASSLGGRQYF
J gene: TRBJ2-2; V gene: TRBV19; CDR3 protein: CASSSGQGTGELFF
J gene: TRBJ1-3; V gene: TRBV28; CDR3 protein: CASTESGGGSGNTIYF
J gene: TRBJ2-7; V gene: TRBV28; CDR3 protein: CASSLFRLATTEQYF
J gene: TRBJ2-3; V gene: TRBV2; CDR3 protein: CASSEGTGRVDTQYF
J gene: TRBJ1-5; V gene: TRBV5-1; CDR3 protein: CASSLEGGGSNQPQHF
J gene: TRBJ2-5; V gene: TRBV5-1; CDR3 protein: CASSQGLRETQYF
J gene: TRBJ2-5; V gene: TRBV5-1; CDR3 protein: CASSLVGRAEETQYF
J gene: TRBJ2-5; V gene: TRBV9; CDR3 protein: CASSALGTSGGARETQYF
J gene: TRBJ2-6; V gene: TRBV19; CDR3 protein: CASPRREGANVLTF
J gene: TRBJ2-7; V gene: TRBV4-1; CDR3 protein: CASSQARQGYYEQYF
J gene: TRBJ2-7; V gene: TRBV7-9; CDR3 protein: CASSTWTGDEQYF